This T cell receptor beta chain was profiled in a study of T cells in localized non-small cell lung cancer. Study-level points and caveats: One tumor region alone was sequenced, and heterogeneity therefore remains possible.

This clone was observed a single time. Its matching antigen is unknown. The length of the CDR3 is 14 residues. The table came from immunoSEQ multiplex PCR; TCRdb's copy has only in-frame clones and leaves some out. Of 20,000 to 25,000 clones in the sample, 70% to 90% were seen once. This rearrangement joins TRBV21-1 to TRBJ1-2. TRBV21-1 counts as a pseudogene. The specimen was peripheral blood, collected before any cancer treatment. This TCR came from a male donor aged 60 or over with stage I squamous cell lung carcinoma. In DNA, the CDR3 is TGTGCCAGCAGCAAAGCTAGAGGGAACTATGGCTACACCTTC. It translates to CASSKARGNYGYTF.